The 18 T cell receptor beta chains in this list originate from one sample, sequenced in a study of early stage breast cancer tumors. Generated by immunoSEQ multiplex PCR, the TCRdb table keeps only in-frame clones and is missing some. The data contain some 41,000 clones, about 78% of them singletons. Sequences were obtained from blood. The receptors stem from a person aged 50-59 years with breast cancer.

The chain has TRBV18 and TRBJ2-7, with D maybe TRBD2 (6 bases). With 2 bases removed from V and 3 bases from J, the gap between germline ends came to 14 bases. CDR1 is KGHSH and CDR2 is LQKENI in the germline V gene. The CDR3 consists of 15 residues. CDR3 sequence: CASSPSVGSGYEQYF. DNA of the CDR3: TGTGCCAGCTCACCATCTGTCGGGAGCGGCTACGAGCAGTACTTC.

The rearrangement joins TRBV12-2 to TRBJ1-3. TRBV12-2 is a known pseudogene. CDR3 size: 19 residues. The CDR3 reads CASRLGGAEGLSSGNTIYF. CDR3 in DNA: TGTGCAAGTCGCTTAGGAGGGGCGGAGGGTTTGAGCTCTGGAAACACCATATATTTT.

This chain connects TRBV4-3 to TRBJ1-1, with D maybe TRBD1 (6 bases). Germline values: CDR1 LGHNA, CDR2 YSLEER. CDR3 size: 16 residues. Trimming took off 4 bases at V and 1 base at J, with 16 bases between the two ends. The DNA for the CDR3 is TGCGCCAGCAGCCGAGAAGGAGACAGGCCGAACACTGAAGCTTTCTTT. Protein product: CASSREGDRPNTEAFF.

This chain connects TRBV29-1 to TRBJ1-4, with D maybe TRBD1 (6 bases). CDR3 size: 14 residues. From germline, CDR1 is SQVTM and CDR2 ANQGSEA. The V and J ends lost 4 bases and 0 bases respectively, with 9 bases between them. CDR3 residues: CSVAQGATNEKLFF. In nucleotides, the CDR3 is TGCAGCGTTGCACAGGGCGCAACTAATGAAAAACTGTTTTTT. Full variable domain (missing parts from reference TRBV29-1 and TRBJ1-4): SAVISQKPSRDICQRGTSLTIQCQVDSQVTMMFWYRQQPGQSLTLIATANQGSEATYESGFVIDKFPISRPNLTFSTLTVSNMSPEDSSIYLCSVAQGATNEKLFFGSGTQLSVL.

V is TRBV21-1 and J is TRBJ2-7; TRBD2 was called by the table and not checked on the DNA. TRBV21-1 is listed as a pseudogene. The CDR3 runs 18 residues. The CDR3 is CASSKGLGLAGTSYEQYF. CDR3 DNA sequence: TGTGCCAGCAGCAAAGGGTTGGGACTAGCGGGAACCAGCTACGAGCAGTACTTC.

This chain links TRBV5-1 with TRBJ1-3; D remains unclear. CDR3 length: 14 amino acids. V lost 3 bases and J 0 bases, leaving 7 bases between the germline ends. Germline V gene sequence: CDR1 SGHRS, CDR2 YFSETQ. The CDR3 protein is CASSSGVSGNTIYF. Here the CDR3 DNA reads TGCGCCAGCAGCTCAGGCGTCTCTGGAAACACCATATATTTT. The entire variable domain, with the rest obtained from reference TRBV5-1 and TRBJ1-3, is as follows: KAGVTQTPRYLIKTRGQQVTLSCSPISGHRSVSWYQQTPGQGLQFLFEYFSETQRNKGNFPGRFSGRQFSNSRSEMNVSTLELGDSALYLCASSSGVSGNTIYFGEGSWLTVV.

This chain connects TRBV5-1 to TRBJ2-5; 11 nucleotides match TRBD1. The ends lost 4 bases at V and 4 bases at J; junction bases unmatched: 9. This CDR3 has 16 residues. Germline-derived CDR1 and CDR2 are SGHRS and YFSETQ. CDR3 in DNA: TGCGCCAGCAGCCTCGGACAGGGGGCGGCGGGAGAGACCCAGTACTTC. Translation gives CASSLGQGAAGETQYF.

The chain has TRBV19 and TRBJ2-5; TRBD2 agrees at 14 bases. After removal of 3 bases from V and 0 bases from J, the junction contained 0 bases not matched to a gene. CDR1 and CDR2 (germline): LNHDA, SQIVND (reference sequence). There are 16 residues in the CDR3. This chain's CDR3 is CASSMGLAGDQETQYF. The CDR3 DNA follows: TGTGCCAGTAGTATGGGACTAGCGGGGGACCAAGAGACCCAGTACTTC.

This clone appeared a single time. This sequence joins TRBV5-8 and TRBJ1-1, with 7 bases fitting TRBD1. The germline V gene encodes CDR1 SGHTS and CDR2 YDEGEE. The CDR3 length is 15 residues. Trimming removed 5 bases from V and 6 bases from J; junction bases left unmatched: 13. CDR3 sequence (DNA): TGTGCCAGCAGACGGCCGACAGGGATGGCTGCTGAAGCTTTCTTT. The encoded protein is CASRRPTGMAAEAFF. Full variable domain (rest looked up from reference TRBV5-8 and TRBJ1-1): EAGVTQSPTHLIKTRGQQATLRCSPISGHTSVYWYQQALGLGLQFLLWYDEGEERNRGNFPPRFSGRQFPNYSSELNVNALELEDSALYLCASRRPTGMAAEAFFGQGTRLTVV.

V gene TRBV7-2 combines with J gene TRBJ2-3, with no clear D. The CDR3 is 11 amino acids. Germline V lookup: CDR1 SGHTA, CDR2 FQGNSA. Between the trimmed V and J ends, which lost 6 bases and 6 bases, there was a span of 7 bases. CDR3 in amino acids: CASRRADTQYF. The DNA of the CDR3 is TGTGCCAGCAGGAGAGCCGATACGCAGTATTTT.

The chain has TRBV4-2 and TRBJ2-1; 9 positions agree with TRBD2. From germline, CDR1 is LGHNA and CDR2 YNFKEQ. V gave up 1 base and J gave up 6 bases; unmatched junction bases: 7. This CDR3 contains 16 residues. The CDR3 loop is CASSQVGGGAPNEQFF. For the CDR3, the DNA is TGTGCCAGCAGCCAAGTAGGCGGGGGGGCTCCCAATGAGCAGTTCTTC.

The chain carries TRBV7-2 and TRBJ2-5; D gene unclear. CDR1 and CDR2 (germline): SGHTA, FQGNSA. The CDR3 is made up of 14 amino acids. Trimming removed 7 bases at V and 5 bases at J, with 17 bases between. CDR3 in DNA: TGTGCCAGCAAGCCCCCCCGAACCATGGAGACCCAGTACTTC. Its translation: CASKPPRTMETQYF.

This CDR3 is CASSLRAGGNTEAFF. CDR3 in DNA: TGTGCCAGCAGCCTTCGAGCAGGAGGAAACACTGAAGCTTTCTTT. This chain connects TRBV13 to TRBJ1-1; D ambiguous. V was cut by 5 bases and J by 2 bases, with 15 bases left in between. The CDR3 consists of 15 residues. Germline CDR1 reads PRHDT; CDR2 reads FYEKMQ (reference sequence).

This clone appeared a few times. The chain joins TRBV6-5 to TRBJ2-7; perhaps TRBD2 as D (5 bases). CDR3 size: 13 residues. Trimming took 1 base from V and 3 from J, leaving 7 bases between them. CDR1 MNHEY and CDR2 SVGAGI come from the germline V gene. As DNA, the CDR3 is TGTGCCAGCAGTTACTTTCGGGGCTACGAGCAGTACTTC. This gives the protein CASSYFRGYEQYF.

The rearrangement links TRBV11-3 to TRBJ1-5; 10 bases align to TRBD1. V lost 3 bases and J lost 7; bases outside the gene matches: 6. CDR1 and CDR2 from the germline V gene are SGHNT and YENEEA. The length of the CDR3 is 15 residues. The CDR3 coding sequence is TGTGCCAGCAGCTTGACAGGGGGCACGAGCCAGCCCCAGCATTTT. Translation gives CASSLTGGTSQPQHF.

This clone has only one observation. V gene TRBV15 combines with J gene TRBJ2-1; D is ambiguous. The V end lost 5 bases, the J end lost 8 bases, and 10 bases lay between the germline ends. The germline V gene has CDR1 LNHNV and CDR2 YYDKDF (reference sequence). This CDR3 has 12 residues. CDR3 coding DNA: TGTGCCACCAGCCAACAGCTCTATGAGCAGTTCTTC. Protein sequence: CATSQQLYEQFF.

As concerns this clone: The sample contains more than one DNA sequence encoding this CDR3. The chain couples TRBV2 to TRBJ2-1, with no clear D. CDR1 SNHLY and CDR2 FYNNEI come from the germline V gene. This CDR3 has 13 residues. Trimming pared 4 bases from V and 0 bases from J, leaving 4 bases between. Here the CDR3 DNA reads TGTGCCAGCAGTGGTAGCTCCTACAATGAGCAGTTCTTC. This codes for CASSGSSYNEQFF.

This chain links TRBV5-1 with TRBJ1-2; D remains unclear. This CDR3 region has 14 residues. V was pared by 2 bases and J by 5 bases, with 13 bases between. Germline CDR1 reads SGHRS; CDR2 reads YFSETQ. The CDR3 DNA reads TGCGCCAGCAGCTTACGGTCCTACGCATATGGCTACACCTTC. Its translation is CASSLRSYAYGYTF.